This TCR beta chain was profiled in a study of T cell repertoires in cytomegalovirus infection. The sample holds a few counts of this clonotype. Its antigen is unknown. TCRdb used MiXCR to reprocess the reads, holding one entry per CDR3 protein. The sample yields 100,000 to 150,000 distinct CDR3 sequences, 32% seen once. Trimming removed 10 bases at V and 1 base at J, with 16 bases between. The CDR3 loop spans 14 amino acids. This specimen was CD8+ T cells from cultured PBMCs, taken from culture after CMV antigen stimulation. The receptor was isolated from a human donor in good health (CMV status not recorded). Some clones in this sample may be carry-over from other donors' samples. The rearrangement uses TRBV12-3 or TRBV12-4 and TRBJ1-1; weak D call: TRBD1 (5 bases). The CDR3 loop is CAIEVGGTNTEAFF. The CDR3 DNA reads TGTGCCATAGAAGTGGGGGGTACGAACACTGAAGCTTTCTTT.